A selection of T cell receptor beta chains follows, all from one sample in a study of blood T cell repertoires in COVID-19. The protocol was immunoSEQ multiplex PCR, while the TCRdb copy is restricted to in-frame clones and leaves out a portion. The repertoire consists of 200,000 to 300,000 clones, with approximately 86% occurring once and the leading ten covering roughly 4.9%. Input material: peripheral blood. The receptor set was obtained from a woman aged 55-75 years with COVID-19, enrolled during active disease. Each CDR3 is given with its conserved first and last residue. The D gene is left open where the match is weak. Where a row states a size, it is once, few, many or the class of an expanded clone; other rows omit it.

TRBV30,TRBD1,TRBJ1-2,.,CAYQGETLINYGYTF,TGTGCCTATCAGGGGGAGACCCTTATTAACTATGGCTACACCTTC
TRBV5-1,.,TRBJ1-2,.,CASSPSGASTGYTF,TGCGCCAGCAGCCCCTCGGGAGCGAGTACGGGCTACACCTTC
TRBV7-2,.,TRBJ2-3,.,CASSLIQRSPDTQYF,TGTGCCAGCAGCTTAATTCAGCGGAGCCCAGATACGCAGTATTTT
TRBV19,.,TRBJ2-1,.,CASGISSYNEQFF,TGTGCCAGCGGGATTAGCTCCTACAATGAGCAGTTCTTC
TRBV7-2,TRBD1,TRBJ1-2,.,CASTKGQGATYGYTF,TGTGCCAGCACCAAGGGACAGGGGGCGACCTATGGCTACACCTTC
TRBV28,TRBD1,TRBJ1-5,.,CASSYLAGGEGQPQHF,TGTGCCAGCAGTTACCTTGCAGGGGGCGAAGGGCAGCCCCAGCATTTT
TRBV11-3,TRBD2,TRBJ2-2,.,CASSLDLIPGGTGELFF,TGTGCCAGCAGCTTAGATTTGATCCCGGGAGGCACCGGGGAGCTGTTTTTT
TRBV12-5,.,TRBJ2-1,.,CASVRDSSPSGAGGEQFF,TGTGCTAGTGTCCGGGACTCATCCCCCAGCGGCGCCGGGGGTGAGCAGTTCTTC
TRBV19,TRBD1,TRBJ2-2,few,CASSIRTGGGTGELFF,TGTGCCAGTAGTATTCGTACAGGGGGCGGCACCGGGGAGCTGTTTTTT
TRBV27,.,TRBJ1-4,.,CASRTAGTELLFF,TGTGCCAGCAGAACCGCAGGAACAGAGCTACTGTTTTTT
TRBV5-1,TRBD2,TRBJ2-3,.,CASSRAPSVREGENTQYF,TGCGCCAGCAGCAGGGCCCCCTCGGTGCGGGAGGGCGAGAATACGCAGTATTTT
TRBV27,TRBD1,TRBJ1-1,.,CASSSSGGLNTEAFF,TGTGCCAGCAGTTCGTCAGGGGGGTTGAACACTGAAGCTTTCTTT
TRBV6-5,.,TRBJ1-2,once,CASSPPRRITFSYTF,TGTGCCAGCAGCCCGCCGCGGCGGATAACTTTCAGCTACACCTTC
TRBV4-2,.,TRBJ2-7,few,CASSPFTGSSYEQYF,TGTGCCAGCAGCCCCTTTACCGGGTCCTCCTACGAGCAGTACTTC
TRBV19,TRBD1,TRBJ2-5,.,CASSTTGGETQYF,TGTGCCAGTAGTACGACAGGGGGAGAGACCCAGTACTTC
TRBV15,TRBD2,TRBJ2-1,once,CATGSGRPESHNEQFF,TGTGCCACGGGTAGCGGGAGACCCGAGTCGCACAATGAGCAGTTCTTC
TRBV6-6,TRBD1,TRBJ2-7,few,CASRRQGYEQYF,TGTGCCAGCAGACGACAGGGCTACGAGCAGTACTTC
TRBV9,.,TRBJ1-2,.,CASSARSGEGLASGYTF,TGTGCCAGCAGCGCAAGGTCAGGGGAAGGGCTCGCTTCTGGCTACACCTTC
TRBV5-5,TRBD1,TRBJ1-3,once,CASSRPGTGGAGNTIYF,TGTGCCAGCAGCCGTCCCGGGACAGGAGGGGCTGGAAACACCATATATTTT
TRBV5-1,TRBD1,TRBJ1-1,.,CASTRQGFTEAFF,TGCGCCAGCACCAGACAGGGTTTCACTGAAGCTTTCTTT
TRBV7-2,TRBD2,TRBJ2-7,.,CASSPRGLAGEYEQYF,TGTGCCAGCAGCCCCCGAGGCCTAGCGGGAGAATACGAGCAGTACTTC
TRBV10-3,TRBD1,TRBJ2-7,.,CAISEDRGHYEQYF,TGTGCCATCAGTGAAGACAGGGGGCACTACGAGCAGTACTTC
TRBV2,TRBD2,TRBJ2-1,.,CASAERGVINEQFF,TGTGCCAGCGCGGAGCGGGGAGTGATCAATGAGCAGTTCTTC
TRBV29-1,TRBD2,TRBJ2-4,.,CSVYTPLAGDFQYF,TGCAGCGTTTACACTCCACTAGCGGGAGACTTTCAGTACTTC
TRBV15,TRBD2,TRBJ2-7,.,CATSRGTSGRANEQYF,TGTGCCACCAGCAGAGGGACTAGCGGGAGGGCCAACGAGCAGTACTTC
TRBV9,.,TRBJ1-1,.,CASSVRGDTEAFF,TGTGCCAGCAGCGTAAGAGGCGACACTGAAGCTTTCTTT
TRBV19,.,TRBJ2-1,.,CASSITGGRSSYNEQFF,TGTGCCAGTAGTATAACTGGGGGCCGTAGCTCCTACAATGAGCAGTTCTTC
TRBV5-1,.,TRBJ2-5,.,CASSLNVGAGLNQETQYF,TGCGCCAGCAGCTTGAACGTTGGCGCAGGCCTTAACCAAGAGACCCAGTACTTC
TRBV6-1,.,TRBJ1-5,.,CASSEVSSGNQPQHF,TGTGCCAGCAGTGAAGTTTCGTCGGGCAATCAGCCCCAGCATTTT
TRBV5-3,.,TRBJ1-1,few,CARSLGSVFTEAFF,TGTGCCAGAAGCTTGGGCAGCGTTTTCACTGAAGCTTTCTTT
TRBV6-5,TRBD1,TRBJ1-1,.,CASSYGAHRGTEAFF,TGTGCCAGCAGTTATGGGGCTCACAGGGGCACTGAAGCTTTCTTT
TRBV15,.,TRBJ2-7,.,CATSVQASSSYEQYF,TGTGCCACCAGCGTACAGGCGTCCAGCTCCTACGAGCAGTACTTC
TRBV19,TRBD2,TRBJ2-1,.,CASSPSYGLAGGPGEQFF,TGTGCCAGTAGTCCCAGCTATGGACTAGCGGGAGGACCGGGGGAGCAGTTCTTC
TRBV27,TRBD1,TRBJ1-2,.,CASSAGQSFYGYTF,TGTGCCAGCAGTGCGGGACAGAGCTTCTATGGCTACACCTTC
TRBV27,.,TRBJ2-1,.,CASSARSGGPVATPYFF,TGTGCCAGCAGTGCCCGCTCAGGCGGGCCGGTAGCAACCCCCTATTTCTTC
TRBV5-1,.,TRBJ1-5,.,CASSPSGANQPQHF,TGCGCCAGCAGCCCGTCAGGGGCGAATCAGCCCCAGCATTTT
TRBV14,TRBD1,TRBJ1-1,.,CASSPATGGHSRNNTEAFF,TGTGCCAGCAGCCCAGCGACAGGGGGCCACTCCCGTAATAACACTGAAGCTTTCTTT